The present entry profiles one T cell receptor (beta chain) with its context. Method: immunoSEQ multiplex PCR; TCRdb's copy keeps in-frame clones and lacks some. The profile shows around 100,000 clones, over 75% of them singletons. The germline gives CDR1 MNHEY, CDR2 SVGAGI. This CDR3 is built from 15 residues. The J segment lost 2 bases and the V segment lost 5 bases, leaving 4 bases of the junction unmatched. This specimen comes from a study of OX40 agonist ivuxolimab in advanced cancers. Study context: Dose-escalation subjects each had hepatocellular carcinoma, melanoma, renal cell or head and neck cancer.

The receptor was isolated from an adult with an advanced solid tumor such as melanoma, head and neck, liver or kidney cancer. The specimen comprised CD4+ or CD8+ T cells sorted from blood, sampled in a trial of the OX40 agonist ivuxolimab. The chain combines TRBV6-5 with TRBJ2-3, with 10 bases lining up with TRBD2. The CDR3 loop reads CASSPSGGATDTQYF. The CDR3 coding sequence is TGTGCCAGCAGTCCCAGCGGGGGGGCCACAGATACGCAGTATTTT.